This entry concerns a single T cell receptor (beta chain). Sequenced by immunoSEQ multiplex PCR; TCRdb stores in-frame clones only, minus some. The sample shows approximately 140,000 clones, approximately 87% of them seen only once. This record belongs to a study of radiation and T cells in renal cell carcinoma. Time point indicated: baseline pretreatment blood. As for treatment: 15 Gy SBRT to primary tumor, nephrectomy 4 weeks later. The germline CDR1 and CDR2 sequences are MDHEN and SYDVKM. Trimming at V came to 6 bases and at J to 4 bases, leaving 8 bases not matched to a gene. CDR3 length: 15 amino acids.

The TCR comes from a woman between 50 and 59 years old with renal cell carcinoma. The specimen comprised blood, sampled from a patient whose treatment included radiotherapy and nephrectomy. The rearrangement links TRBV28 to TRBJ1-4; 7 nucleotides agree with TRBD1. The CDR3 nucleotides read TGTGCCAGCAGCCAGACAGGGAACGGTAATGAAAAACTGTTTTTT. This codes for CASSQTGNGNEKLFF.